The 25 T cell receptor beta chains below were found in one sample sequenced in a study of OX40 agonist ivuxolimab in advanced cancers. The repertoire was sequenced with immunoSEQ multiplex PCR; TCRdb's copy has only in-frame clones and lacks some. This table holds tens of thousands of clones, roughly 90% found once. The sample here was CD4+ or CD8+ T cells sorted from blood, taken in a trial of the OX40 agonist ivuxolimab. The receptors stem from an adult with an advanced solid tumor such as melanoma, head and neck, liver or kidney cancer.

This clone occurred once. V gene TRBV6-1 combines with J gene TRBJ2-7; D unclear. Germline V gene sequence: CDR1 MNHNS, CDR2 SASEGT. The V end was cut by 5 bases, the J end by 4 bases, with 9 bases between. This CDR3 is 12 amino acids long. Here the CDR3 DNA reads TGTGCCAGCAGTCGCTTGCGGTACGAGCAGTACTTC. It translates to CASSRLRYEQYF.

The rearrangement joins TRBV2 to TRBJ1-1, with D possibly being TRBD1 (6 bases). V lost 5 bases, J lost 3 bases, and 13 bases lay in between. This CDR3 region has 14 residues. The germline gives CDR1 SNHLY, CDR2 FYNNEI. The CDR3 DNA reads TGTGCCAGCAGTTCACAGGGAAAAGACACTGAAGCTTTCTTT. The encoded protein is CASSSQGKDTEAFF.

This chain uses TRBV5-5 with TRBJ2-7, with a weak D call TRBD1 (6 bases). This CDR3 is built from 14 residues. V shed 1 base and J shed 3 bases, with 11 bases lying between them. CDR1 and CDR2 from the germline V gene are SGHKS and YYEKEE (reference sequence). The CDR3 here is CASSLPGDVYEQYF. In DNA, the CDR3 is TGTGCCAGCAGCTTGCCAGGGGATGTCTACGAGCAGTACTTC.

This chain links TRBV7-9 with TRBJ2-5; no clear D. The J call may not be correct, given that the DNA end is closer to TRBJ2-7. The CDR3 runs to 13 residues. Germline CDR1 SEHNR, CDR2 FQNEAQ (reference sequence). The CDR3, as DNA: TGTGCCAGCAGCTCCACCTTTGTCTACGAGCAGTACTTC. This translates into CASSSTFVYEQYF.

The J gene is TRBJ2-7, the V gene TRBV6-5, with TRBD1 matching over 7 bases. V dropped 0 bases and J dropped 6; count of bases not matched to a gene: 8. Germline V lookup: CDR1 MNHEY, CDR2 SVGAGI. CDR3 length: 15 residues. Here the CDR3 DNA reads TGTGCCAGCAGTTACTCGATACAGGGGTCCGCCGAGCAGTACTTC. The encoded protein is CASSYSIQGSAEQYF.

The rearrangement links TRBV6-1 to TRBJ1-5, with D maybe TRBD1 (5 bases). V gave up 2 bases and J gave up 1 base, with 12 bases separating them. CDR1 and CDR2 (germline): MNHNS, SASEGT. The CDR3 consists of 16 residues. CDR3 coding DNA: TGTGCCAGCAGTGAACGAAGACAGCCGAGCAATCAGCCCCAGCATTTT. Its translation is CASSERRQPSNQPQHF.

CDR3 DNA sequence: TGTGCCAGCAGCGTAGCCCCTCACGATGAGCAGTTCTTC. Its protein is CASSVAPHDEQFF. V usage is TRBV9 and J usage is TRBJ2-1; D uncertain. Germline V gives CDR1 SGDLS, CDR2 YYNGEE. The CDR3 spans 13 residues. V dropped 0 bases and J dropped 8 bases, with 9 bases sitting between them.

The chain recombines TRBV6-5 with TRBJ2-7; 7 bases fit TRBD1. V shed 6 bases and J 1 base; nucleotides not matched to a gene: 6. CDR3 length: 14 residues. Germline V gene data show CDR1 as MNHEY and CDR2 as SVGAGI. The CDR3 reads CASSHSDRSYEQYF. CDR3 DNA sequence: TGTGCCAGCAGCCACTCGGACAGGTCCTACGAGCAGTACTTC.

The rearrangement joins TRBV5-4 to TRBJ2-1; 8 bases are a match to TRBD2. This CDR3 comprises 16 residues. Germline assignment: CDR1 SGHNT and CDR2 YYREEE (reference sequence). After removal of 1 base from V and 0 bases from J, the junction contained 3 bases not matched to a gene. In DNA form, the CDR3 reads TGTGCCAGCAGCTTGTCACGGGGGGGCTCCTACAATGAGCAGTTCTTC. It encodes CASSLSRGGSYNEQFF.

The chain combines TRBV9 with TRBJ1-4, with D unresolved. Germline V CDR1 and CDR2: SGDLS, YYNGEE. CDR3 length equals 13 residues. Trimming left V 3 bases short and J 4 bases short, with 7 bases between. The CDR3 loop is CASSGGNNEKLFF. In DNA form, the CDR3 reads TGTGCCAGCAGCGGGGGAAATAATGAAAAACTGTTTTTT.

The rearrangement links TRBV19 to TRBJ2-4, with D unclear. The germline gives CDR1 LNHDA, CDR2 SQIVND (reference sequence). The CDR3 totals 15 residues. The V gene lost 3 bases and the J gene lost 1 base, with 10 bases spanning the gap. The CDR3 bases are TGTGCCAGTAGTATTCTGGTCGGGGCCAAAAACATTCAGTACTTC. This translates into CASSILVGAKNIQYF.

The CDR3: CASSGGARGWTNEKLFF. The CDR3 coding sequence is TGTGCCAGCAGTGGTGGAGCGAGGGGCTGGACTAATGAAAAACTGTTTTTT. This chain joins TRBV2 and TRBJ1-4, with D possibly being TRBD1 (5 bases). Germline V CDR1 and CDR2: SNHLY, FYNNEI. This CDR3 comprises 17 residues. V lost 4 bases, J lost 2 bases, and 17 bases lay in between.

This clone was seen a few times. The chain carries TRBV4-2 and TRBJ2-1; 8 bases are shared with TRBD2. The V gene end was trimmed by 4 bases and the J gene end by 3 bases; junction bases not matched to a gene: 11. Germline V gene lookup returns CDR1 LGHNA and CDR2 YNFKEQ. This CDR3 contains 17 residues. CDR3 nucleotide sequence: TGTGCCAGCAGCCCAGAAAGGCTAGCGGGCGACTACAATGAGCAGTTCTTC. Its protein product is CASSPERLAGDYNEQFF.

Only one count was recorded for this clone. The chain couples TRBV5-6 to TRBJ2-7, with 9 positions matching TRBD1. With 5 bases clipped from V and 1 base from J, the junction kept 4 bases outside the gene matches. Germline V gene sequence: CDR1 SGHDT, CDR2 YYEEEE. The CDR3 runs 14 residues. The CDR3 coding sequence is TGTGCCAGCAGGACGACAGGGGGGTCCTACGAGCAGTACTTC. Translation: CASRTTGGSYEQYF.

The chain is built from TRBV5-1 and TRBJ1-5; D not resolved. Germline V CDR1 and CDR2: SGHRS, YFSETQ. Trimming stripped 1 base from V and 8 bases from J, with 10 bases between. CDR3 length: 13 residues. The CDR3 sequence is CASSLSGDEPQHF. CDR3 coding DNA: TGCGCCAGCAGCTTGAGCGGAGACGAGCCCCAGCATTTT. The entire variable domain, with the rest obtained from reference TRBV5-1 and TRBJ1-5, is as follows: KAGVTQTPRYLIKTRGQQVTLSCSPISGHRSVSWYQQTPGQGLQFLFEYFSETQRNKGNFPGRFSGRQFSNSRSEMNVSTLELGDSALYLCASSLSGDEPQHFGDGTRLSIL.

The gene calls are TRBV9 and TRBJ2-2; D is tentatively TRBD1 or TRBD2 (6 bases each). Germline lookup yields CDR1 SGDLS and CDR2 YYNGEE. Trimming shortened V by 7 bases and J by 7 bases, and 14 bases separated the two germline ends. The CDR3 has 13 amino acids. CDR3 sequence: CASGGPAGGELFF. CDR3 DNA: TGTGCCAGCGGGGGGCCAGCCGGCGGGGAGCTGTTTTTT.

The V gene is TRBV19, the J gene TRBJ2-3, with 12 bases lining up with TRBD2. V shed 5 bases and J 6 bases; nucleotides not matched to a gene: 15. The CDR3 totals 18 residues. Germline V lookup: CDR1 LNHDA, CDR2 SQIVND (reference sequence). The CDR3 reads CASSPLGTLAGGMDTQYF. The DNA of the CDR3 is TGTGCCAGTAGTCCGCTGGGTACACTAGCGGGGGGAATGGATACGCAGTATTTT.

J is TRBJ1-5 and V is TRBV6-1, with D possibly TRBD1 on 5 matching bases. The CDR3 runs 15 residues. V shed 5 bases and J shed 3 bases, with 14 bases lying between them. Germline CDR1 and CDR2: MNHNS and SASEGT. CDR3 in amino acids: CASSTGPGINQPQHF. CDR3 sequence (DNA): TGTGCCAGCAGTACGGGGCCGGGGATCAATCAGCCCCAGCATTTT.

The gene calls are TRBV6-5 and TRBJ2-7; TRBD2 agrees at 8 bases. V shed 10 bases, J shed 2 bases, and the junction held 7 bases outside the gene matches. This CDR3 has 13 amino acids. Germline V gene lookup returns CDR1 MNHEY and CDR2 SVGAGI. CDR3 residues: CATSLADAYEQYF. The CDR3 nucleotides are TGTGCCACTTCACTAGCGGATGCCTACGAGCAGTACTTC.

The chain carries TRBV29-1 and TRBJ2-2; possibly TRBD1 or TRBD2 for D (6 bases each). The CDR3 is 14 amino acids. Trimming removed 3 bases from V and 7 bases from J, with 15 bases in between. The germline gives CDR1 SQVTM, CDR2 ANQGSEA. CDR3 bases: TGCAGCGTTGATGGGGGGCAGCGACACGGGGAGCTGTTTTTT. This codes for CSVDGGQRHGELFF.

This chain connects TRBV28 to TRBJ2-1, with 9 nucleotides matching TRBD1. Trimming cost V 10 bases and J 4 bases; bases outside gene matches: 8. CDR1 and CDR2 (germline): MDHEN, SYDVKM. This CDR3 region has 14 residues. For the CDR3, the DNA is TGTGCCACCTCCGGGACAGGGAGATACAATGAGCAGTTCTTC. This sequence encodes CATSGTGRYNEQFF.

DNA for the CDR3: TGTGCCAGCATCCGGTTCACTGAAGCTTTCTTT. Protein: CASIRFTEAFF. The gene calls are TRBV6-8 and TRBJ1-1; D ambiguous. Germline CDR1 MNHGY, CDR2 SAAAGT. CDR3 length: 11 residues. The germline V and J ends were trimmed by 7 bases and 4 bases, with 7 bases remaining between them.

The rearrangement joins TRBV7-6 to TRBJ1-3; no clear D. The CDR3 sequence is 18 residues long. Germline V CDR1 and CDR2: SGHVS, FNYEAQ. The ends were cut back, 1 base at V and 0 bases at J, with 16 bases in the middle. CDR3 sequence: CASSLGGSGAASGNTIYF. The CDR3 nucleotides read TGTGCCAGCAGCTTAGGCGGTTCGGGAGCGGCCTCTGGAAACACCATATATTTT.

The V call is TRBV6-1, the J call TRBJ1-1; D not certain. Germline CDR1 MNHNS, CDR2 SASEGT. Trimming left V 10 bases short and J 3 bases short, with 12 bases between. CDR3 length: 12 residues. The CDR3 loop reads CAIKTGHTEAFF. In DNA, the CDR3 is TGTGCCATCAAGACCGGACACACTGAAGCTTTCTTT.

The chain uses TRBV19 and TRBJ2-3, with 10 bases matching TRBD1. This CDR3 has 14 residues. With V trimmed by 5 bases and J by 2 bases, 1 base remained unmatched. Germline V CDR1 and CDR2: LNHDA, SQIVND (reference sequence). CDR3 amino acids: CASSRQGATDTQYF. The CDR3 nucleotides read TGTGCCAGTAGTCGACAGGGGGCCACAGATACGCAGTATTTT.